The T cell receptor beta chain described here comes from a study of cytomegalovirus exposure and HLA in healthy donors. The CDR3 sequence is 14 residues long. With 3 bases removed from V and 0 bases from J, the gap between germline ends came to 8 bases. Germline values: CDR1 SGDLS, CDR2 YYNGEE. Assay: immunoSEQ multiplex PCR; the TCRdb copy retains only in-frame clones and omits some. The sample lists 65,000 to 80,000 clones, 94% occurring once. This clone came up a few times. The specimen sequenced was PBMCs. This clonotype was sampled from a woman under 30 in good health and CMV-seropositive. This rearrangement joins TRBV9 to TRBJ2-3; D is undetermined. The CDR3 DNA reads as TGTGCCAGCAGCGCACAGCCTAGCACAGATACGCAGTATTTT. Amino acids: CASSAQPSTDTQYF.